This T cell receptor beta chain was observed in a study of persistence of HIV-infected CD4 T cells (dated by TCRdb to 2019 to 2021). About the full investigation: CMV- and HIV-1 Gag-responding CD4+ T cells were isolated from ART-treated individuals so that antigen-driven clonal expansion of HIV-1-infected cells could be examined. The median time participants had been on suppressive ART was 8 to 9 years. Peripheral blood samples of up to roughly 200 mL were collected at multiple time points, except for a couple of participants, who underwent leukapheresis at a single time point. The clonality of all cells in each sorted population was assessed by TCRbeta sequencing, whereas the clonality of infected cells was assessed by proviral sequencing. In the cross-participant TCR cluster analysis, roughly 8 participants were included for CMV and six or seven participants were included for Gag.

Unmatched junction bases come to 2, with V trimmed by 3 bases and J by 9 bases. The CDR3, from cysteine to phenylalanine, totals 14 residues. Only the CDR3 DNA is retained, 42 bases long and in frame from the first base. CDR1 and CDR2 were assigned from the germline V gene (reference sequence) as LNHDA and SQIVND. The immunoSEQ hsTCRB assay version 4, run in survey mode, was used to sequence TCRbeta repertoires from genomic DNA. For TCRbeta sequencing, genomic DNA was diluted to roughly 10 ng/uL, with up to 1 ug used per sample. Per the original workflow: Analysis of the TCRbeta data was done in ImmunoSeq Analyzer 3.0, and diversity was computed on productive nucleotide rearrangements. Using the Immunarch R package, the improved Chao index served to estimate lower-bound TCR diversity and the Gini coefficient served to estimate clonality. Different nucleotide rearrangements encoding the same CDR3beta amino acid sequence were counted as distinct clonotypes. Differential abundance analysis found TCRbeta sequences that were significantly enriched in antigen-responding cells compared with anti-CD3/anti-CD28-activated cells. GLIPH2 grouped TCRs by predicted peptide-MHC specificity, both within each participant and across combined participant data sets. Here the immuneACCESS table is served through TCRdb, limited to in-frame sequences with V and J called. Missing clones are a known gap in these copies; in checked studies unresolved V genes cover under half, and the rest lacks a known reason. For V, J and clone size, that table is used; D and trimming come from the DNA. The sample profile shows approximately 35,000 clones; roughly four fifths of them were found once. The ten largest clones add up to around 0.86% of the sample.

About this clone itself: Its antigen specificity is not known. Base qualities are missing; no much larger clone stands one base away.

Sample treatment or condition, as interpreted from the label and publication: suppressive antiretroviral therapy. Lysates of CMV-infected fibroblasts at 10 ug/mL were used to stimulate the cells. Memory CD4+ T cells that did not respond, being CD40L-negative, CD69-negative and CD45RO-high, were sorted as memory populations depleted of antigen-responding cells. HIV-1-infected adults in whom suppressive ART had been started during chronic infection were enrolled as participants. For at least 4 years, the participants' plasma HIV-1 RNA had been undetectable, below 50 copies/mL. To be included, participants needed a CD4+ T cell count above 400 cells/uL and a positive CMV serology. Before stimulation, PBMCs were isolated using density centrifugation and depleted of CD8+ T cells. For around 19 hours, the CD8-depleted PBMCs were stimulated with anti-CD28/CD49d costimulation, a CD40-blocking antibody, and enfuvirtide to prevent new infections. Cells were sorted on a Beckman Coulter MoFlo Legacy or XDP sorter, with propidium iodide excluding dead cells. The QIAamp DNA Mini Kit was used for genomic DNA extraction from samples above one million cells, and the Quick-DNA Microprep Kit was used otherwise.

The paper as a whole reports these results and caveats: The study involved few individuals and tested only a limited range of antigens. A correlation was observed between TCR oligoclonality and proviral oligoclonality within the same sorted populations. Significantly lower TCRbeta richness was observed in CMV- and Gag-responding cells than in anti-CD3/anti-CD28-responding cells, and higher oligoclonality was observed in CMV-responding cells than in CD3/CD28-stimulated and Gag-responding cells. Enrichment of degenerate expanded CDR3beta sequences was found in antigen-responding cells, suggesting convergent selection of CD4+ responses to CMV and Gag. Bulk TCR analyses could not be limited to the rare CMV-responding cells that actually contained HIV-1 proviruses.

Here the sequenced sample was CD4+ T cells sorted from PBMCs after roughly 18-hour stimulation, taken from a patient who received antiretroviral therapy. The cell subset or site label for this specimen denotes: CD40L-CD69- CD45RO-high memory CD4 T cells not responding to CMV lysate. The TCR sequence derives from an adult man with HIV who was CMV-seropositive. The chain is encoded by TRBV19 joined to TRBJ1-6; the junction holds 10 bases that match TRBD1. The nucleotide sequence is given as TGTGCCAGTAGTATTGGGACAGGGGTTTCACCCCTCCACTTT. Translated, it reads CASSIGTGVSPLHF.